The 24 T cell receptor beta chains below come from one sample, sequenced in a study of tumor and adjacent non-tumor tissue in lung cancer. This sample's RNA came from whole unsorted tissue. This non-tumor lung sample came from over 3 cm beyond the tumor edge. Three rounds of nested PCR, following a modified ARM-PCR protocol, produced the TCRbeta library. TCRdb ran MiXCR on the multiplex PCR reads and lists one entry per CDR3 protein. The sample shows 44,000 or so distinct CDR3 sequences, approximately 60% of them seen only once. Sequencing was carried out using distant non-tumor lung tissue. These receptors were taken from a woman in her thirties or forties with non-small cell lung cancer.

Comments on this clonotype: A much larger clonotype is one base distant, so this may be a read error. The chain joins TRBV7-8 to TRBJ1-2; the D is unclear. Trimming left V 5 bases short and J 1 base short, with 8 bases between. The length of the CDR3 is 13 residues. Germline values: CDR1 SGHVS, CDR2 FQNEAQ. The CDR3 DNA sequence: TGTGCCAGCAGCATTGACCTTAACTATGGCTACACCTTC. Translated: CASSIDLNYGYTF.

In this sample, this clonotype is medium-sized. The chain couples TRBV11-2 to TRBJ2-7; D is unresolved. The CDR3 loop spans 15 amino acids. Germline CDR1 is SGHAT and CDR2 is FQNNGV. V dropped 0 bases and J dropped 3 bases, with 12 bases sitting between them. CDR3 sequence (DNA): TGTGCCAGCAGCTTAGACCCTTCACGACACTACGAGCAGTACTTC. Its translation: CASSLDPSRHYEQYF.

Notes on this clonotype: A read error is likely, as this CDR3 ends without the conserved phenylalanine or tryptophan. J is TRBJ2-7 and V is TRBV12-3 or TRBV12-4; weak D call: TRBD2 (5 bases). The CDR3 extends over 14 amino acids. The V end lost 3 bases, the J end lost 5 bases, and 14 bases lay between the germline ends. Written as DNA, the CDR3 is TGTGCCAGCAGTTTCGCGGGTGGGCCGAACGAGCAGTACCAC. Its protein is CASSFAGGPNEQYH.

CDR3: CASIGPGQGYNEQFF. CDR3 nucleotides: TGTGCCAGCATAGGACCGGGACAGGGATACAATGAGCAGTTCTTC. The chain joins TRBV6-1 to TRBJ2-1; 9 bases align to TRBD1. CDR1 MNHNS and CDR2 SASEGT come from the germline V gene. V shed 7 bases and J 4 bases; nucleotides not matched to a gene: 8. The CDR3 length is 15 residues.

As for this clonotype: The conserved final phenylalanine or tryptophan is absent from the CDR3, which likely points to a read error. V and J are TRBV7-8 and TRBJ2-6; D perhaps matches TRBD2 (5 bases). Germline V gene data show CDR1 as SGHVS and CDR2 as FQNEAQ. The CDR3 spans 13 residues. The CDR3 protein is CASNNDGDNVLTP. As DNA, the CDR3 is TGTGCCAGCAACAACGACGGGGACAACGTCCTGACTCCC.

In the case of this clonotype: Without the conserved terminal phenylalanine or tryptophan, this CDR3 likely stems from a read error. In DNA form, the CDR3 reads TGCGCCAGCAGCTTAGTCTCAAACTCCCACGAGCAGTACCAC. Encoded protein: CASSLVSNSHEQYH. The gene calls are TRBV11-2 and TRBJ2-7; D not resolved. Germline CDR1 reads SGHAT; CDR2 reads FQNNGV. The length of the CDR3 is 14 residues.

Regarding this clonotype: This could be a read error, since a much larger clone is one nucleotide away. V usage is TRBV5-1 and J usage is TRBJ1-2; D is uncertain. This CDR3 contains 14 residues. From germline, CDR1 is SGHRS and CDR2 YFSETQ. The CDR3 spells CASSLVSSNFGYTF. DNA of the CDR3: TGCGCCAGCAGCTTGGTCAGTTCTAACTTTGGCTACACCTTC.

Remarks on this clonotype: This CDR3 is missing its conserved last phenylalanine or tryptophan, likely due to a read error. This chain joins TRBV4-1 and TRBJ1-1; perhaps TRBD1 as D (5 bases). Germline V CDR1 and CDR2: MGHRA, YSYEKL. The CDR3 consists of 14 residues. Trimming took off 2 bases at V and 5 bases at J, with 12 bases between the two ends. The CDR3 nucleotides are TGCGCCAGCAGCCAATCAGGCAGGGAAACTGAAGCTTTCCTT. Its translation: CASSQSGRETEAFL.

The chain employs TRBV11-2 and TRBJ2-1; 8 bases are a match to TRBD1. CDR3 size: 14 residues. The V gene's germline CDR1 is SGHAT and CDR2 FQNNGV. CDR3 in amino acids: CAGGPRTGYNEQFF. CDR3 sequence (DNA): TGTGCAGGCGGCCCACGGACAGGGTACAATGAGCAGTTCTTC.

With respect to this clonotype: This could be a read error, since a much larger clone is one nucleotide away. The chain links TRBV14 to TRBJ2-7; TRBD1 is a possible D gene (6 bases). Germline V CDR1 and CDR2: SGHDN, FVKESK. This CDR3 region has 14 residues. The CDR3: CASSVQGWGYVQYF. DNA for the CDR3: TGTGCCAGCAGCGTACAGGGATGGGGCTACGTGCAGTACTTC. The full variable domain, its missing parts supplied by reference TRBV14 and TRBJ2-7, is EAGVTQFPSHSVIEKGQTVTLRCDPISGHDNLYWYRRVMGKEIKFLLHFVKESKQDESGMPNNRFLAERTGGTYSTLKVQPAELEDSGVYFCASSVQGWGYVQYFGPGTRLTVT.

This clonotype was recorded a few times. This may come from a read error, since a much larger clone is one base off. This chain connects TRBV4-2 to TRBJ1-2, with D maybe TRBD1 (5 bases). V gave up 3 bases and J gave up 4 bases, with 9 bases separating them. There are 13 residues in the CDR3. Germline values: CDR1 LGHNA, CDR2 YNFKEQ. CDR3 residues: CASSQGQFYGYTF. The CDR3, as DNA: TGTGCCAGCAGCCAGGGGCAGTTCTATGGCTACACCTTC.

As to this clonotype: Since the CDR3 does not end with the conserved phenylalanine or tryptophan, this likely comes from a read error. The V gene is TRBV11-3, the J gene TRBJ2-1, with 7 bases that match TRBD1. The CDR3 spans 13 residues. Germline V lookup: CDR1 SGHNT, CDR2 YENEEA. CDR3 DNA: TGTGCCAGCAGTTCCGGACAGGTCCATGATCAGTTCCTC. Its protein product is CASSSGQVHDQFL.

Comment on this clonotype: Lacking the conserved final phenylalanine or tryptophan, this CDR3 likely reflects a read error. J is TRBJ1-1 and V is TRBV20-1, with 10 bases identical to TRBD1. Germline values: CDR1 DFQATT, CDR2 SNEGSKA (reference sequence). The CDR3 has 14 residues. The CDR3 coding sequence is TGCAGTCCTAGAGATCCCCTTTGGGACAGGGGAGCTTTCTCT. Translation gives CSPRDPLWDRGAFS.

For this clonotype: A read error may produce the germline difference seen at one junction end. The chain joins TRBV6-6 to TRBJ1-6; D not certain. The CDR3 is 15 amino acids. Germline V gene data show CDR1 as MNHNY and CDR2 as SVGAGI (reference sequence). This chain's CDR3 is CASSPSIGRNSPLHF. The CDR3 bases are TGTGCCAGCAGTCCTTCGATAGGGCGGAATTCGCCCCTCCACTTT.

Remarks on this clonotype: Since no conserved phenylalanine or tryptophan closes the CDR3, a read error is the likely cause. The limits of the CDR3 on the DNA are not certain, so only TCRdb's listed CDR3 is given. The chain carries TRBV11-2 and TRBJ2-1; TRBD2 was called by the table and not checked on the DNA. The CDR3 is made up of 11 amino acids, end residues included. Germline CDR1 is SGHAT and CDR2 is FQNNGV. The CDR3 here is CASSQGRWHFL.

This clonotype has a handful of counts. This could be a read error, since a much larger clone is one nucleotide away. The V call is TRBV28, the J call TRBJ1-1; D may be TRBD1 (6 bases). Germline CDR1 is MDHEN and CDR2 is SYDVKM. This CDR3 comprises 13 residues. CDR3 protein: CVSSLTGQTEAFF. The CDR3 DNA sequence: TGTGTCAGCAGTTTAACAGGGCAAACTGAAGCTTTCTTT. Looking up the rest from reference TRBV28 and TRBJ1-1 gives the full variable domain: DVKVTQSSRYLVKRTGEKVFLECVQDMDHENMFWYRQDPGLGLRLIYFSYDVKMKEKGDIPEGYSVSREKKERFSLILESASTNQTSMYLCVSSLTGQTEAFFGQGTRLTVV.

This clonotype appeared many times. The CDR3 spells CSVGSGQPNQPQHF. CDR3 DNA: TGCAGCGTTGGGTCGGGACAGCCTAATCAGCCCCAGCATTTT. The V call is TRBV29-1, the J call TRBJ1-5, with 7 bases lining up with TRBD1. CDR3 size: 14 residues. Germline values: CDR1 SQVTM, CDR2 ANQGSEA. V lost 4 bases and J lost 4; bases outside the gene matches: 7.

There are a few counts of this clonotype. A clone one base away is much larger, so this may be a read error. The V and J genes are TRBV5-5 and TRBJ2-7; 7 bases agree with TRBD2. Germline CDR1 and CDR2: SGHKS and YYEKEE (reference sequence). After removal of 4 bases from V and 1 base from J, the junction contained 5 bases not matched to a gene. The CDR3 extends over 14 amino acids. The CDR3 is CASSREAFSYEQYF. The CDR3 DNA sequence: TGTGCCAGCAGCCGGGAGGCATTTTCCTACGAGCAGTACTTC.

For this clonotype: This may come from a read error, since a much larger clone is one base off. This chain joins TRBV6-5 and TRBJ2-2, with TRBD2 as a possible D gene (5 bases). This CDR3 comprises 12 residues. CDR1 is MNHEY, CDR2 SVGAGI, per germline. DNA for the CDR3: TGTGCCAGCAGTTACCCCACCGGGGAGCCGTTTTTT. Its protein product is CASSYPTGEPFF.

As concerns this clonotype: One junction end disagrees with the germline gene, perhaps due to a read error. This chain connects TRBV6-1 to TRBJ2-1; unclear D gene. CDR1 is MNHNS, CDR2 SASEGT, per germline. This CDR3 spans 11 amino acids. For the CDR3, the DNA is TGTACCAGCAGTGAGTACAATGAGCAGTTCTTC. Residues: CTSSEYNEQFF.

For this clonotype: Possible read error: a much larger clone is one base away. The V gene is TRBV28, the J gene TRBJ2-1; 10 positions agree with TRBD2. The CDR3 is made up of 13 amino acids. Germline V gene data show CDR1 as MDHEN and CDR2 as SYDVKM. The CDR3 region is CARSSLLAGGQFF. The CDR3 region has the DNA TGTGCCAGGAGTTCCCTCTTAGCGGGGGGGCAGTTCTTC. The full variable domain, in which reference TRBV28 and TRBJ2-1 provide the parts outside the CDR3, is DVKVTQSSRYLVKRTGEKVFLECVQDMDHENMFWYRQDPGLGLRLIYFSYDVKMKEKGDIPEGYSVSREKKERFSLILESASTNQTSMYLCARSSLLAGGQFFGPGTRLTVL.

About this clonotype itself: Germline and junction disagree at one end, which may indicate a read error. The chain joins TRBV12-3 or TRBV12-4 to TRBJ1-5; a weak D match, TRBD1 (6 bases). The CDR3 runs 15 residues. CDR3 bases: TGTGCCAGCGGTTTTAAAGGGGACATTAATCAGCCCCAGCATTTT. Translated, it gives CASGFKGDINQPQHF.

Concerning this clonotype: A junction boundary mismatches the germline segment, possibly from a read error. The chain carries TRBV6-5 and TRBJ2-4, with D possibly matching TRBD2 (7 bases). This CDR3 is 16 amino acids long. Germline-derived CDR1 and CDR2 are MNHEY and SVGAGI. In DNA, the CDR3 is TGTGCCAACGGTTACCGCGGGAGCTCGGGGCGGGACATTCAATACTTC. Its protein product is CANGYRGSSGRDIQYF.

At least ten counts were recorded for this clonotype. This chain links TRBV6-5 with TRBJ1-1; the D gene is possibly TRBD1 (5 bases). Between the trimmed V and J ends, which lost 8 bases and 4 bases, there was a span of 20 bases. There are 15 residues in the CDR3. Germline lookup yields CDR1 MNHEY and CDR2 SVGAGI. Written as DNA, the CDR3 is TGTGCCAGCCGACAATCCTCCTGGGGCAGCACTGAAGCTTTCTTT. This translates into CASRQSSWGSTEAFF.